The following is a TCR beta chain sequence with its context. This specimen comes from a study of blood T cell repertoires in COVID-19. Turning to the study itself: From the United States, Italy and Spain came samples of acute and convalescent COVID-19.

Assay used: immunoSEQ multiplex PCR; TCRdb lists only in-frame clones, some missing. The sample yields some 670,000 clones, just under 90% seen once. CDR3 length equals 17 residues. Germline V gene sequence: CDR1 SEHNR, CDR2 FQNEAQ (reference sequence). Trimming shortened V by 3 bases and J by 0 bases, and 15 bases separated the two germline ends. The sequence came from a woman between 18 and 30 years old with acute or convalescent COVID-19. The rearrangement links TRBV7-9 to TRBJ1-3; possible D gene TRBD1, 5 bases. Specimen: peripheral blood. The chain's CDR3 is CASSFRTPLSSGNTIYF. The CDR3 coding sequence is TGTGCCAGCAGCTTTCGGACACCGCTTAGCTCTGGAAACACCATATATTTT.